Listed below are T cell receptor beta chains from one sample, sequenced in a study of tumor-infiltrating lymphocytes in primary liver carcinoma. One entry per CDR3 protein, called by TCRdb with MiXCR from the multiplex PCR reads. This sample has roughly 78,000 distinct CDR3 sequences, with about two thirds found just once. Sequenced material: liver tumor tissue from sampling region 4. The receptors come from a woman in her sixties with primary liver carcinoma and hepatitis B virus infection. Each CDR3 is given with its conserved first and last residue. A D gene is named only where the DNA matches it firmly. Clone size appears in some rows only: once, few, many, or a class for an expanded clone.

d_gene: TRBD2
abundance: -
len: 19
v_gene: TRBV6-2/TRBV6-3
j_gene: TRBJ2-7
CDR3aa: CVSEYGQANGEGLAEEQYF
CDR3nt: TGTGTCAGCGAGTATGGACAGGCAAACGGAGAGGGACTAGCGGAAGAGCAGTACTTC

d_gene: -
abundance: -
len: 17
v_gene: TRBV11-1
j_gene: TRBJ2-2
CDR3aa: CASSARPFQVNTGCCFF
CDR3nt: TGTGCCAGCAGCGCCCGGCCATTCCAAGTTAACACCGGGTGCTGTTTTTTT

d_gene: TRBD2
abundance: -
len: 17
v_gene: TRBV12-3/TRBV12-4
j_gene: TRBJ2-3
CDR3aa: CASSPSWGSGRTDTQYF
CDR3nt: TGTGCCAGCAGTCCGTCGTGGGGTAGCGGGAGGACCGATACGCAGTATTTT

d_gene: -
abundance: once
len: 16
v_gene: TRBV11-2
j_gene: TRBJ2-7
CDR3aa: CASSSLTPGLTYEHYF
CDR3nt: TGTGCCAGCAGCTCCTTAACCCCCGGGCTCACCTACGAGCACTACTTC

d_gene: TRBD2
abundance: -
len: 16
v_gene: TRBV6-2/TRBV6-3
j_gene: TRBJ2-1
CDR3aa: CASSYPSSGSRYEQSF
CDR3nt: TGTGCCAGCAGTTACCCGAGTAGCGGGAGTCGGTATGAGCAGTCCTTT

d_gene: -
abundance: -
len: 13
v_gene: TRBV11-2
j_gene: TRBJ2-7
CDR3aa: CASGLDKEDEQYF
CDR3nt: TGTGCCAGTGGCTTAGACAAGGAGGACGAGCAGTACTTC

d_gene: TRBD2
abundance: many
len: 15
v_gene: TRBV7-9
j_gene: TRBJ2-3
CDR3aa: CASSLTSGRADTQYF
CDR3nt: TGTGCCAGCAGCCTGACTAGCGGGAGGGCAGATACGCAGTATTTT

d_gene: TRBD2
abundance: -
len: 15
v_gene: TRBV11-2
j_gene: TRBJ2-3
CDR3aa: CPNSPGLAGPDTQYF
CDR3nt: TGTCCCAACAGCCCAGGACTAGCGGGCCCAGATACGCAGTATTTT

d_gene: -
abundance: -
len: 14
v_gene: TRBV11-1
j_gene: TRBJ1-1
CDR3aa: CASIQDILGTEAFF
CDR3nt: TGTGCCAGCATCCAGGACATATTGGGCACTGAAGCTTTCTTT

d_gene: -
abundance: -
len: 15
v_gene: TRBV6-5
j_gene: TRBJ1-1
CDR3aa: CACSYGGALKIEAFF
CDR3nt: TGTGCCTGCAGTTACGGGGGGGCGCTGAAGATTGAAGCTTTCTTT

d_gene: -
abundance: -
len: 15
v_gene: TRBV11-3
j_gene: TRBJ2-1
CDR3aa: CASSLGAQGRTDQFF
CDR3nt: TGTGCTAGCAGCTTAGGGGCCCAGGGTCGCACGGATCAGTTCTTC

d_gene: TRBD2
abundance: -
len: 15
v_gene: TRBV5-1
j_gene: TRBJ2-7
CDR3aa: CANSLISSGAYEQYF
CDR3nt: TGCGCCAACAGCTTAATCTCTAGCGGAGCCTACGAGCAGTACTTC

d_gene: -
abundance: -
len: 12
v_gene: TRBV6-6
j_gene: TRBJ2-1
CDR3aa: CASSHTSLGQFF
CDR3nt: TGTGCCAGCAGCCACACAAGTCTCGGGCAGTTCTTC

d_gene: -
abundance: -
len: 10
v_gene: TRBV6-1
j_gene: TRBJ1-2
CDR3aa: CVSSQNGYIF
CDR3nt: TGTGTCAGCAGTCAGAATGGCTACATCTTC

d_gene: TRBD1
abundance: many
len: 16
v_gene: TRBV4-1
j_gene: TRBJ1-1
CDR3aa: CASSQNRGQRTTEAFF
CDR3nt: TGCGCCAGCAGCCAAAACAGGGGGCAAAGGACCACTGAAGCTTTCTTT

d_gene: -
abundance: -
len: 13
v_gene: TRBV28
j_gene: TRBJ2-3
CDR3aa: CARKNLGEDTQYF
CDR3nt: TGTGCCCGCAAAAACCTCGGAGAGGATACGCAGTACTTT

d_gene: TRBD2
abundance: -
len: 18
v_gene: TRBV4-2
j_gene: TRBJ2-6
CDR3aa: CASSQDVSGSSGANVMTF
CDR3nt: TGTGCCAGCAGCCAAGATGTTAGCGGGAGCTCTGGGGCCAACGTCATGACTTTC

d_gene: TRBD1
abundance: many
len: 15
v_gene: TRBV12-3/TRBV12-4
j_gene: TRBJ2-5
CDR3aa: CASSFGTGDLETQYF
CDR3nt: TGTGCCAGCAGTTTCGGGACAGGGGATTTAGAGACCCAGTACTTC

d_gene: -
abundance: -
len: 14
v_gene: TRBV7-9
j_gene: TRBJ1-1
CDR3aa: CASSLEVDSAEAFF
CDR3nt: TGTGCCAGCAGCTTAGAGGTTGACAGCGCTGAAGCTTTCTTT

d_gene: TRBD1
abundance: -
len: 16
v_gene: TRBV18
j_gene: TRBJ2-7
CDR3aa: CASSLQAGTGSHEQYF
CDR3nt: TGTGCCAGCTCCCTGCAAGCCGGGACAGGGAGTCACGAGCAGTACTTC

d_gene: TRBD2
abundance: many
len: 15
v_gene: TRBV12-3/TRBV12-4
j_gene: TRBJ2-1
CDR3aa: CASCPAGLEYNEQFF
CDR3nt: TGTGCCAGCTGTCCGGCGGGACTAGAGTACAATGAGCAGTTCTTC

d_gene: TRBD2
abundance: -
len: 18
v_gene: TRBV24-1
j_gene: TRBJ2-1
CDR3aa: CATSDAIPLAGRNNEQFF
CDR3nt: TGTGCCACCAGTGATGCCATCCCTCTAGCGGGTCGAAACAATGAGCAGTTCTTC

d_gene: -
abundance: -
len: 15
v_gene: TRBV5-1
j_gene: TRBJ2-6
CDR3aa: CVSSLIQAGANVLTF
CDR3nt: TGCGTCAGCAGCTTGATCCAGGCTGGGGCCAACGTCCTGACTTTC

d_gene: -
abundance: -
len: 13
v_gene: TRBV28
j_gene: TRBJ2-1
CDR3aa: CAGGDGSYNEQLF
CDR3nt: TGTGCCGGCGGGGATGGATCCTACAATGAGCAGCTCTTC

d_gene: TRBD2
abundance: -
len: 14
v_gene: TRBV5-1
j_gene: TRBJ2-1
CDR3aa: CASNFSGSRNEQFF
CDR3nt: TGCGCTAGCAACTTTAGCGGGAGTAGGAATGAGCAGTTCTTC

d_gene: -
abundance: -
len: 15
v_gene: TRBV24-1
j_gene: TRBJ2-6
CDR3aa: CVTSEGRGEVNVLTF
CDR3nt: TGTGTCACCAGCGAGGGAAGGGGCGAGGTCAACGTCCTGACTTTC

d_gene: -
abundance: few
len: 18
v_gene: TRBV5-4
j_gene: TRBJ1-2
CDR3aa: CGSSLPPGRRYHHYGYTF
CDR3nt: TGTGGCAGCAGCTTGCCCCCGGGCAGGCGATACCACCACTATGGCTACACCTTC

d_gene: -
abundance: -
len: 14
v_gene: TRBV29-1
j_gene: TRBJ2-7
CDR3aa: CSVALGTSGCEQYF
CDR3nt: TGCAGCGTCGCCCTTGGGACAAGCGGCTGTGAGCAGTACTTC

d_gene: -
abundance: -
len: 15
v_gene: TRBV6-1
j_gene: TRBJ2-5
CDR3aa: CASNEARTATETQYF
CDR3nt: TGTGCCAGCAATGAAGCGAGGACAGCAACCGAGACTCAGTACTTC

d_gene: -
abundance: -
len: 13
v_gene: TRBV6-2/TRBV6-3
j_gene: TRBJ1-1
CDR3aa: CASSLNGPTEAFF
CDR3nt: TGTGCCAGCAGCCTCAATGGGCCGACCGAAGCTTTCTTT

d_gene: TRBD1
abundance: -
len: 15
v_gene: TRBV27
j_gene: TRBJ1-6
CDR3aa: CASSLGTEGNSPLHF
CDR3nt: TGTGCCAGCAGTTTAGGGACAGAGGGAAATTCACCCCTCCACTTT

d_gene: TRBD1
abundance: once
len: 12
v_gene: TRBV6-2/TRBV6-3
j_gene: TRBJ2-5
CDR3aa: CVTRQGIKTQYF
CDR3nt: TGTGTCACCAGACAGGGTATAAAGACCCAGTACTTC

d_gene: -
abundance: -
len: 13
v_gene: TRBV28
j_gene: TRBJ2-1
CDR3aa: CASRLSSYNEQSF
CDR3nt: TGTGCCAGCAGGCTTAGCTCCTACAATGAGCAGTCCTTC

d_gene: -
abundance: once
len: 14
v_gene: TRBV14
j_gene: TRBJ2-1
CDR3aa: CVSNPKLTGNEQFF
CDR3nt: TGTGTCAGCAACCCTAAATTGACGGGGAATGAGCAGTTCTTC

d_gene: -
abundance: -
len: 15
v_gene: TRBV7-9
j_gene: TRBJ1-5
CDR3aa: CASSSSDALNQPQHF
CDR3nt: TGTGCCAGCAGCTCATCGGACGCACTCAATCAGCCCCAGCATTTT

d_gene: -
abundance: many
len: 12
v_gene: TRBV29-1
j_gene: TRBJ2-7
CDR3aa: CSVAYSDYEQYF
CDR3nt: TGCAGCGTCGCCTACTCGGACTACGAGCAGTACTTC

d_gene: TRBD2
abundance: -
len: 16
v_gene: TRBV6-2/TRBV6-3
j_gene: TRBJ2-6
CDR3aa: CARSLRLAEGANVPTF
CDR3nt: TGTGCCAGAAGTCTCCGACTAGCGGAAGGGGCCAACGTCCCGACTTTC

d_gene: -
abundance: -
len: 15
v_gene: TRBV15
j_gene: TRBJ2-1
CDR3aa: CASSIVLDSYNEQFF
CDR3nt: TGTGCCTCCAGCATAGTCCTAGATTCCTACAATGAGCAGTTCTTC

d_gene: TRBD1
abundance: -
len: 15
v_gene: TRBV9
j_gene: TRBJ1-1
CDR3aa: CASSTRTGTNTEAFF
CDR3nt: TGTGCCAGCAGCACCCGGACAGGTACGAACACTGAAGCTTTCTTT

d_gene: -
abundance: -
len: 15
v_gene: TRBV2
j_gene: TRBJ2-7
CDR3aa: CASSEARGSSYEQYF
CDR3nt: TGTGCCAGCAGTGAAGCAAGAGGGAGCAGCTACGAGCAGTACTTC